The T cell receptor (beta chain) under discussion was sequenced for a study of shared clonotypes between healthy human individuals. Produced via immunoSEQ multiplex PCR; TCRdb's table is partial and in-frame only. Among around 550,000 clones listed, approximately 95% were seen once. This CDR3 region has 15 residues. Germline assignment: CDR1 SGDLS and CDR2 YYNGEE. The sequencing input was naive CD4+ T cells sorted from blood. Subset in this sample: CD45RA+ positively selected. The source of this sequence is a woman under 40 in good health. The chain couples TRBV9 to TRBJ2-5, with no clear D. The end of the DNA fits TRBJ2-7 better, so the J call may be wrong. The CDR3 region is CASSAGLLASYEQYF. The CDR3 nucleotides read TGTGCCAGCAGCGCCGGTCTACTGGCATCCTACGAGCAGTACTTC.